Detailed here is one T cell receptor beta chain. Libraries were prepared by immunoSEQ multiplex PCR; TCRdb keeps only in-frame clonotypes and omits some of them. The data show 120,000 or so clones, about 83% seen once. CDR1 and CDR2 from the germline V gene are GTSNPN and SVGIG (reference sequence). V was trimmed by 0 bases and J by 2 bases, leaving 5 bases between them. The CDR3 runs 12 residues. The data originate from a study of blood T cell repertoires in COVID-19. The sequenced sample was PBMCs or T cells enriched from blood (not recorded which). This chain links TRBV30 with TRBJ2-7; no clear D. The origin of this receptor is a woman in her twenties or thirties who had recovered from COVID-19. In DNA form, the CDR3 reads TGTGCCTGGAGTGTACGGGCCTACGAGCAGTACTTC. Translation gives CAWSVRAYEQYF.